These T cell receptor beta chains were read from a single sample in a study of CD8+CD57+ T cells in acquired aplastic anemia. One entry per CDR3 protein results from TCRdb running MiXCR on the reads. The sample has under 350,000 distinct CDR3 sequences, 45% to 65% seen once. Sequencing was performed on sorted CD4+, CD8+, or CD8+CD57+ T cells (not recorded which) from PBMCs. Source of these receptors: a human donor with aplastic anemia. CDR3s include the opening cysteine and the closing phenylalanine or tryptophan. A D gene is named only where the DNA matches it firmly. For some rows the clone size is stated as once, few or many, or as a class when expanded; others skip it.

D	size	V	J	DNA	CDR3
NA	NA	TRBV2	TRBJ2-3	TGTGCCAGCAGTGGCGGGACCCACCAGTACAATGAGCAGTATTTT	CASSGGTHQYNEQYF
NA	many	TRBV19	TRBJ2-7	TGTGCCAGTAGTATTAGTGCCGGGCCCTACGAGCAGTACTTC	CASSISAGPYEQYF
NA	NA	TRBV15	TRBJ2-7	TGTGCCACCAGCAGAGAGGTCCGCGGCTACGAGCAGTACTTC	CATSREVRGYEQYF
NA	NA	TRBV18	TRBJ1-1	TGTGCCAGCTCACAAACGACAAGTATGAACGCTGAAGCTTTCTTT	CASSQTTSMNAEAFF
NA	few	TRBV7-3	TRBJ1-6	TGTGCCAGCAGCTTAGTTGGGGGCCGTTCACCCCTCCACTTT	CASSLVGGRSPLHF
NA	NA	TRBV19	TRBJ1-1	TGTGCCAGTAGTATGTCCCTCGGGTTGGCGGGGAAAGCTTTCTTT	CASSMSLGLAGKAFF
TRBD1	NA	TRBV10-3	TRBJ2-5	TGTGCCATCAGTGACCCCGAAGGGACAGGGGGAGTGGAGACCCAGTACTTC	CAISDPEGTGGVETQYF
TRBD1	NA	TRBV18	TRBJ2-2	TGTGCCAGCTCACCAAGGACAGGGGGACGCACCGGGGAGCTGTTTTTT	CASSPRTGGRTGELFF
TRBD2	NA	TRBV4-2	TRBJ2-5	TGTGCCAGCAGGACCGGACTAGCGGGGGCCGAGACCCAGTACTTC	CASRTGLAGAETQYF
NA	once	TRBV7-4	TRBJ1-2	TGTGCCAGCAGCTTTACCGTAGGAAAGGCGCTAAACTATGGCTACACCTTC	CASSFTVGKALNYGYTF
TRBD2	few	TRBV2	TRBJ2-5	TGTGCCAGCAGAAGGACTAGCGGCGGACAAGAGACCCAGTACTTC	CASRRTSGGQETQYF
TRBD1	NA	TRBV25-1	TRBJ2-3	TGTGCCAGCAGTGGAGGCCGGGACAGGGCACGAAATACGCAGTATTTT	CASSGGRDRARNTQYF
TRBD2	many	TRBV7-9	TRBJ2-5	TGTGCCAGCACCACGGGACTAGCGGGGGCGGAGACCCAGTACTTC	CASTTGLAGAETQYF
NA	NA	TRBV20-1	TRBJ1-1	TGCAGTGCTAGAAAGCAGACAATAGAAGCTTTCTTT	CSARKQTIEAFF
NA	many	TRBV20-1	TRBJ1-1	TGCAGTGCCGTAAGGGTGATGAACACTGAAGCTTTCTTT	CSAVRVMNTEAFF
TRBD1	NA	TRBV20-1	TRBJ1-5	TGCAGTGCTAGCGCACTTCTAGGGGGCGGTCAGCCCCAGCATTTT	CSASALLGGGQPQHF
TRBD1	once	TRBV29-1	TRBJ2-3	TGCAGCGGTACCGGGACAGGGATTCCCACAGATACGCAGTATTTT	CSGTGTGIPTDTQYF
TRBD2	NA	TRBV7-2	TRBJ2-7	TGTGCCAGCAGCTCCTTGGGGAGCGGGGGTCCCAACTGGGGGCAGTACTTC	CASSSLGSGGPNWGQYF
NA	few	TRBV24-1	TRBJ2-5	TGTGCCACCAGTGAACAGGAGACCCAGTACTTC	CATSEQETQYF
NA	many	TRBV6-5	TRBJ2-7	TGTGCCAGCACCTCCGGACGGGCGGAGCAGTACTTC	CASTSGRAEQYF
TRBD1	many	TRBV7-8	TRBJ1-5	TGTGCCAGCAGCTTAGCTGACAGGGCGCGGGATAGCAATCAGCCCCAGCATTTT	CASSLADRARDSNQPQHF
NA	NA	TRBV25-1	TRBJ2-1	TGTGCTAGTTTTCGGGATGAGCAGTTCTTC	CASFRDEQFF
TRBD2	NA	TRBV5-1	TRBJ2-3	TGCGCCGGCAGATATAGCGGGGGAGCCACAGATGCGCAGTATTTT	CAGRYSGGATDAQYF
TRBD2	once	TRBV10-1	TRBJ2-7	TGCGCCAGCAGCGGGAGCGGGAGGGCCGAAAATAAGTACGAGCAGTACTTC	CASSGSGRAENKYEQYF
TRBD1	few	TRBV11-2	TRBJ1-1	TGTGCCAGCAGCCTTGACAGGGGAGAAGGCGCTTTCTTT	CASSLDRGEGAFF
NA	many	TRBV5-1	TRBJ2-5	TGCGCCAGCAGCGACAGGTACCAAGAGACCCAGTACTTC	CASSDRYQETQYF
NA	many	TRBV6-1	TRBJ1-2	TGTGCCAGCAGTGGCGGGGGGGCCGGGGGCTACACCTTC	CASSGGGAGGYTF
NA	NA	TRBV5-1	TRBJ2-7	TGCGCCAGCAGCTTGGAGGCTACGGGACTTAGTTACGAGCAGTACTTC	CASSLEATGLSYEQYF
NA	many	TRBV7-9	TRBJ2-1	TGTGCCAGCAATATCGAGGAAGGCCCGGGACCGACACACAATGAGCAGTTCTTC	CASNIEEGPGPTHNEQFF
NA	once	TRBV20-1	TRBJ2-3	TGCAGTGCTCCCGATAGCGGAGAGCTGGATACGCAGTATTTT	CSAPDSGELDTQYF
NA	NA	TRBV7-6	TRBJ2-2	TGTGCCAGCAGCTTAGTTTCCACCGCAAGGATCGGGGAGCTGTTTTTT	CASSLVSTARIGELFF
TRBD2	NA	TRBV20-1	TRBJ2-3	TGCAGTGCTAGCCGGACTAGCGGGAGTCAAGATACGCAGTATTTT	CSASRTSGSQDTQYF
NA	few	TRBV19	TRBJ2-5	TGTGCCAGTAGTATAGATAGTGGGCGTCGAGAGACCCAGTACTTC	CASSIDSGRRETQYF
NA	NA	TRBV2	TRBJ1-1	TGTGCCAGCAGTGAGGGGGGGTTTGGAACTGAAGCTTTCTTT	CASSEGGFGTEAFF
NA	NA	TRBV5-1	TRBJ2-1	TGCGCCAGCAGCCCCCCCCAATACAATGAGCAGTTCTTC	CASSPPQYNEQFF
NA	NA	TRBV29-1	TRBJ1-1	TGCAGCGTTCCCTACGACAGGAAAAACACTGAAGCTTTCTTT	CSVPYDRKNTEAFF
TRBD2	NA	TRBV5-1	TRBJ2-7	TGCGCCAGCAGATGGGAGGGCTCTCCGTACGAGCAGTACTTC	CASRWEGSPYEQYF
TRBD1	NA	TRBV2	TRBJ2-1	TGTGCCACCGAAATCTCGACAGGGGGCTACAATGAGCAGTTCTTC	CATEISTGGYNEQFF
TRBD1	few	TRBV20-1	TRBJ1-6	TGCAGTGCTGAAGATGGGGACAGGGTTTCACCCCTCCACTTT	CSAEDGDRVSPLHF
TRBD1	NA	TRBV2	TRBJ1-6	TGTGCCAGCAGTGAAGCAAGGAGAATAGCGGGACAGGGAGTCGCCCCCCTCCACTTT	CASSEARRIAGQGVAPLHF
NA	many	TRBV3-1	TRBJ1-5	TGTGCCAGCAGCCAAGGCGGGGGCGCGTGGCAGCCCCAGCATTTT	CASSQGGGAWQPQHF
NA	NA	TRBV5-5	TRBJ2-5	TGTGCCAGCAGCTCGAGGACCGAAGAGACCCAGTACTTC	CASSSRTEETQYF
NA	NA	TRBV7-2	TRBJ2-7	TGTGCCAGCAGCTCCTCACGTAACTACGAGCAGTACTTC	CASSSSRNYEQYF
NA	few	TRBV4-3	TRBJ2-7	TGCGCCAGCAGCCAAGATCAGGGAGTCGGGTACGAGCAGTACTTC	CASSQDQGVGYEQYF
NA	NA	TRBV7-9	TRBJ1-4	TGTGCCAGCAGCTTTTCGGTCAGGGAAAAACTGTTTTTT	CASSFSVREKLFF